This is a list of T cell receptor beta chains from one sample in a study of cytomegalovirus exposure and HLA in healthy donors. Generated by immunoSEQ multiplex PCR, the TCRdb table keeps only in-frame clones and is missing some. The table includes 65,000 to 100,000 clones, about 76% detected once. Sequencing used PBMCs. These receptors were obtained from a woman between 35 and 50 years old in good health and CMV-seropositive. CDR3s include the opening cysteine and the closing phenylalanine or tryptophan. Each record gives: V gene, D gene, clone size, J gene, CDR3 DNA, CDR3 protein. The D gene is left open where the match is weak. Expanded clones get a size class; other rows say once, few or many, or leave the size out.

TRBV6-4	TRBD1	.	TRBJ2-1	TGTGCCAGCAGCGCCGACAGGGGGCCATACAATGAGCAGTTCTTC	CASSADRGPYNEQFF
TRBV2	TRBD1	.	TRBJ1-6	TGTGCCAGCAGAGACGGGACAGCTAATTCACCCCTCCACTTT	CASRDGTANSPLHF
TRBV18	.	once	TRBJ2-7	TGTGCCAGCTCAGGGGTAGCGAGAGCGGATTTTGACGAGCAGTACTTC	CASSGVARADFDEQYF
TRBV7-9	TRBD2	.	TRBJ2-7	TGTGCCAGCAGCCCCCGGACTAGCGGGAGCTATAGCTACGAGCAGTACTTC	CASSPRTSGSYSYEQYF
TRBV28	.	few	TRBJ1-5	TGTGCCAGCAGTTCCCACAGGGTAGGTGGGGATCAGCCCCAGCATTTT	CASSSHRVGGDQPQHF
TRBV6-1	.	.	TRBJ2-7	TGTGCCAGCACCCGGAGGGACTCCAGCTCCTACGAGCAGTACTTC	CASTRRDSSSYEQYF
TRBV28	TRBD2	.	TRBJ2-2	TGTGCCGGGGGAGCGGGATTGACCGGGGAGCTGTTTTTT	CAGGAGLTGELFF
TRBV6-5	TRBD1	.	TRBJ2-7	TGTGCCAGCAGTCAATCCGGGACAGGGATCTTCGAGCAGTACTTC	CASSQSGTGIFEQYF
TRBV27	TRBD1	.	TRBJ2-1	TGTGCCAGCAGTTTAGGGACAGGTAATATTAATGAGCAGTTCTTC	CASSLGTGNINEQFF
TRBV9	.	.	TRBJ1-1	TGTGCCAGCAGCGTGGGTCATGGGGGGTCCGATGAAGCTTTCTTT	CASSVGHGGSDEAFF
TRBV6-1	TRBD2	.	TRBJ2-3	TGTGCCAGCAGTGAGTTTAGCGGGGTGGGAGATACGCAGTATTTT	CASSEFSGVGDTQYF
TRBV9	.	.	TRBJ2-1	TGTGCCAGCAGTGTCGGGGAGATCAATGAGCAGTTCTTC	CASSVGEINEQFF
TRBV11-3	TRBD2	once	TRBJ2-5	TGTGCCAGCAGCTCCGGTGGACTAGCGGGGGAGACCCAGTACTTC	CASSSGGLAGETQYF
TRBV6-6	TRBD1	once	TRBJ1-1	TGTGCCGCCCTACAGGGGTTAGGGGTGAAGAACACTGAAGCTTTCTTT	CAALQGLGVKNTEAFF
TRBV29-1	TRBD1	.	TRBJ2-1	TGCAGCGTTGAACGGGGACAGGCATACAATGAGCAGTTCTTC	CSVERGQAYNEQFF
TRBV30	.	.	TRBJ2-7	TGTGCCTGGAGTGACGACAGCCGGCCCAGGGTGAACTACGAGCAGTACTTC	CAWSDDSRPRVNYEQYF
TRBV9	.	.	TRBJ2-2	TGTGCCAGCTCCCCCCCCATCACCGGGGAGCTGTTTTTT	CASSPPITGELFF
TRBV13	.	.	TRBJ2-7	TGTGCCAGCAGCTCGCGGGCAGGTTTTGTGGACCCTTACGAGCAGTACTTC	CASSSRAGFVDPYEQYF
TRBV5-6	.	once	TRBJ2-2	TGTGCCAGCAGCTTGGGTCAGGTCCTCACCGGGGAGCTGTTTTTT	CASSLGQVLTGELFF
TRBV7-2	TRBD1	.	TRBJ2-1	TGTGCCAGCAGCTTACAGGGGGCTAGCCACAATGAGCAGTTCTTC	CASSLQGASHNEQFF
TRBV7-2	.	.	TRBJ2-3	TGTGCCAGCAGCCTCACTAGAGATACGCAGTATTTT	CASSLTRDTQYF
TRBV15	.	.	TRBJ2-7	TGTGCCACCAGCAGAGATCCAGGGTCCTACGAGCAGTACTTC	CATSRDPGSYEQYF
TRBV6-5	TRBD1	.	TRBJ1-1	TGTGCCAGCAGTTTAGGGGGCGCGAAGGGGCACACTGAAGCTTTCTTT	CASSLGGAKGHTEAFF
TRBV28	.	.	TRBJ1-2	TGTGCCAGCAGTTCAAGGGGGTATGGCTACACCTTC	CASSSRGYGYTF